One sample yielded the 30 T cell receptor beta chains listed below, sequenced in a study of human T cells and chemical hapten exposure. Time point defined: patch test 2, 6 weeks after DPC sensitization. The treatment was: therapeutic diphenylcyclopropenone sensitization with weekly scalp DPC. In TCRdb, the RACE reads were re-called with MiXCR into one record per CDR3 protein. The table lists tens of thousands of distinct CDR3 sequences, 8.5% to 12% of them singletons. The sample here was whole blood, taken in connection with sensitization to the hapten diphenylcyclopropenone (DPC). These TCRs come from a woman between 45 and 60 years old with alopecia areata. Some clones in this sample may be carry-over from other donors' samples.

This clonotype has more than one count but fewer than ten. J is TRBJ1-5 and V is TRBV6-1; D gene unclear. Trimming removed 6 bases at V and 7 bases at J, with 10 bases between. The CDR3 is 12 amino acids. CDR1 MNHNS and CDR2 SASEGT come from the germline V gene. The CDR3 spells CASRAKGQPQHF. The DNA for the CDR3 is TGTGCCAGCAGGGCTAAGGGACAGCCCCAGCATTTT.

This clonotype appeared many times. V gene TRBV11-1 combines with J gene TRBJ2-7; 8 nucleotides align to TRBD1. Per the germline V gene, CDR1 is SGHAT and CDR2 is FQDESV (reference sequence). J was trimmed by 0 bases and V by 5 bases; bases with no gene match: 6. The CDR3 sequence is 15 residues long. The DNA for the CDR3 is TGTGCCAGCAGCCAGAGCAGGGGGCTCTCCTACGAGCAGTACTTC. This encodes CASSQSRGLSYEQYF.

This chain links TRBV20-1 with TRBJ2-7; TRBD2 matches at 8 bases. J lost 2 bases, V lost 3 bases, and 6 bases had no gene match. The CDR3 has 14 amino acids. The V gene's germline CDR1 is DFQATT and CDR2 SNEGSKA (reference sequence). CDR3 nucleotide sequence: TGCAGTGCTAGCACGGGAGGGCCTCCCTACGAGCAGTACTTC. Protein product: CSASTGGPPYEQYF.

The sample holds many counts of this clonotype. The chain carries TRBV29-1 and TRBJ2-7; 11 bases align to TRBD2. Germline loops: CDR1 SQVTM, CDR2 ANQGSEA. Trimming cost V 4 bases and J 3 bases; bases outside gene matches: 5. The CDR3 has 14 residues. CDR3 loop: CSVATSGNVYEQYF. As DNA, the CDR3 is TGCAGCGTTGCGACTAGCGGGAATGTCTACGAGCAGTACTTC.

Many counts were recorded for this clonotype. The rearrangement links TRBV28 to TRBJ1-1; D uncertain. Trimming pared 8 bases from V and 4 bases from J, leaving 14 bases between. The CDR3 sequence is 13 residues long. Germline assignment: CDR1 MDHEN and CDR2 SYDVKM. CDR3 in DNA: TGTGCCAGCCGGAGCGGTTGGGTCACTGAAGCTTTCTTT. Protein sequence: CASRSGWVTEAFF.

This clonotype was seen many times. The chain recombines TRBV5-4 with TRBJ1-3; tentative D call: TRBD1 (6 bases). V was clipped by 1 base and J by 4 bases, with 18 bases between them. In germline, CDR1 is SGHNT, CDR2 YYREEE (reference sequence). This CDR3 contains 17 residues. The CDR3 loop is CASSLLHTGLPGNTIYF. DNA for the CDR3: TGTGCCAGCAGCTTGCTCCACACAGGGCTCCCCGGAAACACCATATATTTT. The full variable domain, completed using reference TRBV5-4 and TRBJ1-3, is ETGVTQSPTHLIKTRGQQVTLRCSSQSGHNTVSWYQQALGQGPQFIFQYYREEENGRGNFPPRFSGLQFPNYSSELNVNALELDDSALYLCASSLLHTGLPGNTIYFGEGSWLTVV.

A few counts support this clonotype. The chain couples TRBV6-5 to TRBJ1-2; D is unresolved. The germline V gene encodes CDR1 MNHEY and CDR2 SVGAGI. V lost 6 bases and J 4 bases, leaving 12 bases between the germline ends. There are 13 residues in the CDR3. This CDR3 is CASSPPGFYGYTF. In DNA form, the CDR3 reads TGTGCCAGCAGCCCCCCGGGCTTCTATGGCTACACCTTC.

There are a few counts of this clonotype. CDR3 region: CASSVVGGETQYF. CDR3 coding DNA: TGTGCCAGCAGCGTAGTTGGAGGGGAGACCCAGTACTTC. The rearrangement uses TRBV9 and TRBJ2-5, with D perhaps TRBD2 (6 bases). Trimming shortened V by 0 bases and J by 5 bases, and 8 bases separated the two germline ends. CDR1 is SGDLS and CDR2 is YYNGEE in the germline V gene. CDR3 size: 13 residues.

The rearrangement links TRBV5-1 to TRBJ2-1; D call uncertain. The length of the CDR3 is 12 residues. Germline V CDR1 and CDR2: SGHRS, YFSETQ. The V end lost 5 bases, the J end lost 6 bases, and 9 bases lay between the germline ends. CDR3: CASSDMTNEQFF. The DNA of the CDR3 is TGCGCCAGCAGTGACATGACCAATGAGCAGTTCTTC.

The table lists this clonotype with many counts. The rearrangement joins TRBV12-3 or TRBV12-4 to TRBJ1-1; D is possibly TRBD1 (6 bases). The V gene lost 9 bases and the J gene lost 1 base, with 12 bases spanning the gap. The CDR3 sequence is 13 residues long. DNA for the CDR3: TGTGCCAGTTGCACAGGGAGGAACACTGAAGCTTTCTTT. This codes for CASCTGRNTEAFF.

This clonotype was detected a few times. CDR3 sequence reads: CASRTGRGSGNTIYF. CDR3 sequence (DNA): TGTGCCAGCAGAACCGGACGGGGCTCTGGAAACACCATATATTTT. The chain carries TRBV6-4 and TRBJ1-3, with D hard to call. V gave up 6 bases and J gave up 0 bases, with 12 bases separating them. The CDR3 sequence is 15 residues long. Germline V gives CDR1 MRHNA, CDR2 SNTAGT.

In this sample, this clonotype turned up many times. As DNA, the CDR3 is TGTGCCAGCAGTATCCGCGGGACAGGAAGCTCCTACGAGCAGTACTTC. Amino acid sequence: CASSIRGTGSSYEQYF. This sequence joins TRBV28 and TRBJ2-7; 8 bases are a match to TRBD1. The CDR3 has 16 amino acids. CDR1 and CDR2 from the germline V gene are MDHEN and SYDVKM. V lost 5 bases, J lost 0 bases, and 9 bases stayed unmatched. The entire variable domain, with the rest obtained from reference TRBV28 and TRBJ2-7, is as follows: DVKVTQSSRYLVKRTGEKVFLECVQDMDHENMFWYRQDPGLGLRLIYFSYDVKMKEKGDIPEGYSVSREKKERFSLILESASTNQTSMYLCASSIRGTGSSYEQYFGPGTRLTVT.

In this sample, this clonotype turned up many times. At one boundary the junction diverges from the germline segment, which might be a read error. The chain couples TRBV5-1 to TRBJ2-3; 14 nucleotides match TRBD2. From germline, CDR1 is SGHRS and CDR2 YFSETQ. CDR3 size: 15 residues. For the CDR3, the DNA is TGCGCCAGCGGCTTGGGACTAGCGGGAGCAGATACGCAGTATTTT. Translated: CASGLGLAGADTQYF.

This clonotype has at least ten counts. The rearrangement joins TRBV28 to TRBJ1-5, with TRBD1 identical over 7 bases. The germline gives CDR1 MDHEN, CDR2 SYDVKM. After removal of 8 bases from V and 1 base from J, the junction contained 5 bases not matched to a gene. There are 14 residues in the CDR3. CDR3 in DNA: TGTGCCAGCGACAGGGACCGGAGCAATCAGCCCCAGCATTTT. As protein: CASDRDRSNQPQHF.

This sequence joins TRBV7-9 and TRBJ2-6; D is ambiguous. Looked up from germline, CDR1 is SEHNR and CDR2 is FQNEAQ (reference sequence). V was shortened by 6 bases and J by 0 bases, with 15 bases between the two germline ends. CDR3 length equals 17 residues. DNA for the CDR3: TGTGCCAGCAGTCCTAGACCCTCCACCTCTGGGGCCAACGTCCTGACTTTC. This sequence encodes CASSPRPSTSGANVLTF.

Only one count was recorded for this clonotype. A much larger clone differs from this one at a single base, so this may be a read error. The CDR3 protein is CVSSQELAKNIQYF. The CDR3 coding sequence is TGCGTCAGCAGCCAAGAACTAGCCAAAAACATTCAGTACTTC. This chain connects TRBV4-3 to TRBJ2-4; D remains ambiguous. This CDR3 is built from 14 residues. Germline V CDR1 and CDR2: LGHNA, YSLEER.

This clonotype has a handful of counts. This chain links TRBV2 with TRBJ2-7; 10 bases match TRBD2. Germline V gene lookup returns CDR1 SNHLY and CDR2 FYNNEI. This CDR3 is built from 12 residues. J was trimmed by 12 bases and V by 8 bases; bases with no gene match: 10. The DNA of the CDR3 is TGTGCCAGCGGCCTTTCTAGCGGGAGTCTGTACTTC. Translation gives CASGLSSGSLYF.

Ten or more counts support this clonotype. V is TRBV9 and J is TRBJ2-2, with D hard to call. Germline CDR1 SGDLS, CDR2 YYNGEE. With 4 bases removed from V and 1 base from J, the gap between germline ends came to 17 bases. The CDR3 consists of 17 residues. CDR3 coding DNA: TGTGCCAGCAGCCCGCGTTTCTCCACCGGGAACACCGGGGAGCTGTTTTTT. Amino acid sequence: CASSPRFSTGNTGELFF. The full variable domain, with the rest looked up from reference TRBV9 and TRBJ2-2, is DSGVTQTPKHLITATGQRVTLRCSPRSGDLSVYWYQQSLDQGLQFLIQYYNGEERAKGNILERFSAQQFPDLHSELNLSSLELGDSALYFCASSPRFSTGNTGELFFGEGSRLTVL.

This clonotype appeared many times. The chain is built from TRBV11-2 and TRBJ1-3; tentative D call: TRBD1 (6 bases). The germline V and J ends were trimmed by 5 bases and 0 bases, with 17 bases remaining between them. CDR1 and CDR2 (germline): SGHAT, FQNNGV. The CDR3 covers 17 residues. The CDR3 nucleotides are TGTGCCAGCAGCCACTACAGACAGGCCAGCTCTGGAAACACCATATATTTT. Its protein is CASSHYRQASSGNTIYF.

There are many counts of this clonotype. This chain connects TRBV10-3 to TRBJ2-1; 7 bases align to TRBD2. The V and J ends lost 3 bases and 4 bases, in that order; junction bases with no gene match: 6. Germline CDR1 is ENHRY and CDR2 is SYGVKD. The CDR3 is 15 residues long. CDR3 residues: CAISEGRELYNEQFF. Here the CDR3 DNA reads TGTGCCATCAGTGAAGGGCGGGAGCTATACAATGAGCAGTTCTTC.

This clonotype turned up a few times. The chain's CDR3 is CASVGLAGGSTGELFF. Written as DNA, the CDR3 is TGCGCCAGCGTGGGACTAGCGGGAGGGAGCACCGGGGAGCTGTTTTTT. This chain connects TRBV5-1 to TRBJ2-2, with 16 bases identical to TRBD2. V shed 7 bases, J shed 4 bases, and the junction held 4 bases outside the gene matches. This CDR3 has 16 amino acids. Germline-derived CDR1 and CDR2 are SGHRS and YFSETQ. Drawing the rest from reference TRBV5-1 and TRBJ2-2, the complete variable domain is KAGVTQTPRYLIKTRGQQVTLSCSPISGHRSVSWYQQTPGQGLQFLFEYFSETQRNKGNFPGRFSGRQFSNSRSEMNVSTLELGDSALYLCASVGLAGGSTGELFFGEGSRLTVL.

This clonotype was seen a handful of times. The chain carries TRBV11-3 and TRBJ2-1; D may be TRBD1 (6 bases). The CDR3 has 16 residues. The germline V gene encodes CDR1 SGHNT and CDR2 YENEEA. V lost 3 bases and J 4 bases, leaving 16 bases between the germline ends. The CDR3 region is CASSFEGAGEYNEQFF. CDR3 nucleotide sequence: TGTGCCAGCAGCTTTGAAGGGGCAGGGGAATACAATGAGCAGTTCTTC.

The V call is TRBV12-3 or TRBV12-4, the J call TRBJ2-3; no reliable D call. The CDR3 runs to 13 residues. Trimming took off 1 base at V and 4 bases at J, with 6 bases between the two ends. Written as DNA, the CDR3 is TGTGCCAGCAGTTTAGGCGCGGCAGATACGCAGTATTTT. Amino acids: CASSLGAADTQYF.

This clonotype was observed at least ten times. This chain connects TRBV14 to TRBJ2-3, with 8 nucleotides matching TRBD2. Germline assignment: CDR1 SGHDN and CDR2 FVKESK. The V gene end was trimmed by 1 base and the J gene end by 8 bases; junction bases not matched to a gene: 11. The CDR3 is 16 residues long. CDR3 loop: CASSQVRAGVLVTQYF. DNA of the CDR3: TGTGCCAGCAGCCAAGTCAGAGCGGGAGTTCTGGTTACGCAGTATTTT.

The gene calls are TRBV20-1 and TRBJ2-7, with D possibly matching TRBD2 (5 bases). Trimming shortened V by 6 bases and J by 7 bases, and 16 bases separated the two germline ends. CDR1 and CDR2 from the germline V gene are DFQATT and SNEGSKA (reference sequence). CDR3 length: 12 residues. In DNA form, the CDR3 reads TGCAGTGCCCGGGATGACATGTGGGAGCAGTACTTC. Its translation: CSARDDMWEQYF.

V is TRBV5-4 and J is TRBJ2-2; tentative D call: TRBD1 (6 bases). This CDR3 has 13 amino acids. The ends were cut back, 1 base at V and 5 bases at J, with 6 bases in the middle. Germline values: CDR1 SGHNT, CDR2 YYREEE (reference sequence). The chain's CDR3 is CASSLTGTGELFF. The DNA for the CDR3 is TGTGCCAGCAGCTTGACAGGGACCGGGGAGCTGTTTTTT.

This clonotype was seen more than once but under ten times. The V call is TRBV4-1, the J call TRBJ1-6, with D unresolved. V was pared by 0 bases and J by 7 bases, with 7 bases between. CDR1 and CDR2 from the germline V gene are MGHRA and YSYEKL. The CDR3 totals 14 residues. This chain's CDR3 is CASSQERANSPLHF. The DNA of the CDR3 is TGCGCCAGCAGCCAAGAGAGGGCCAATTCACCCCTCCACTTT.

This clonotype appeared many times. The chain has TRBV6-1 and TRBJ2-1; 9 bases agree with TRBD2. Trimming took 8 bases from V and 4 from J; bases not matched to a gene: 6. CDR1 is MNHNS and CDR2 is SASEGT in the germline V gene. This CDR3 contains 14 residues. In nucleotides, the CDR3 is TGTGCCAGCCGTCTAGCGGGGATATACAATGAGCAGTTCTTC. This encodes CASRLAGIYNEQFF.

This clonotype showed up just a few times. The genes are TRBV6-5 and TRBJ1-2, with a possible D match to TRBD1 (6 bases). From germline, CDR1 is MNHEY and CDR2 SVGAGI. The CDR3 is 15 residues long. Trimming left V 6 bases short and J 2 bases short, with 16 bases between. CDR3 nucleotides: TGTGCCAGCAGCCCATCCCGTACAGGGAACTATGGCTACACCTTC. It encodes CASSPSRTGNYGYTF.

Of note for this clonotype: This sequence may be a read error, since a much larger clone differs from it by one base. The rearrangement joins TRBV4-2 to TRBJ1-1; D may be TRBD1 (6 bases). In germline, CDR1 is LGHNA, CDR2 YNFKEQ. This CDR3 has 13 residues. CDR3 nucleotides: TGTGCCAGCAGCCAAGGCCAGGGGTTTGATGTTGCCTTT. This translates into CASSQGQGFDVAF.